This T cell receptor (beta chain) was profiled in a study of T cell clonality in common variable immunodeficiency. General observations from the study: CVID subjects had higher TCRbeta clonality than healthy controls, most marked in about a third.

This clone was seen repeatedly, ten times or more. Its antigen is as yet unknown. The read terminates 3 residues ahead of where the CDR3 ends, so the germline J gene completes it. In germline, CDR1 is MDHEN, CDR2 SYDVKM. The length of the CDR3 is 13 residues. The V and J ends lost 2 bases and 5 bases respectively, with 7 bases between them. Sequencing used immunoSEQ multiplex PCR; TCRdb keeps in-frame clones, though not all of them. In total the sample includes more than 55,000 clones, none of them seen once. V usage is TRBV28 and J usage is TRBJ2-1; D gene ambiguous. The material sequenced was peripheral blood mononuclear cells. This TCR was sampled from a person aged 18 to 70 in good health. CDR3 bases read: TGTGCCAGCAGTTTAGTCACGGACAATGAG. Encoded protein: CASSLVTDNE. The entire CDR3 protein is CASSLVTDNEQFF.